This TCR beta chain was profiled in a study of OX40 agonist ivuxolimab in advanced cancers. A note on the overall study: Ivuxolimab was a fully human IgG2 agonistic monoclonal antibody targeting the costimulatory receptor OX40 (CD134). Intravenous ivuxolimab was administered to patients every 2 weeks at six dose levels: 0.01, 0.1, 0.3, 1.5, 3 and 10 mg/kg. Of the approximately 50 dose-escalation patients, hepatocellular carcinoma was present in around 20, melanoma in around 15, renal cell carcinoma in 9 and head and neck cancer in 9. In the dose-escalation cohort, roughly 80% of patients were male, and the mean age was approximately 60 years, with a range of roughly 20 to 80. Patients were allowed to have had prior anti-PD-1, anti-PD-L1 or anti-CTLA-4 therapy, and 40% to 45% of the dose-escalation patients had previously received checkpoint inhibitors. Partial responses occurred in three dose-escalation patients, of whom one had hepatocellular carcinoma and two had cutaneous melanoma. The purpose of peripheral TCRbeta sequencing was to test whether ivuxolimab changed TCR sequence diversity and led to clonal T-cell expansion. The monotherapy dose-escalation portion (N of about 49 patients) of the phase I ivuxolimab trial is reported in the paper. General conclusions and limits of the study: Partial responders in the 0.1-3.0 mg/kg groups had among the lowest normalized peripheral clonal expansion, especially among CD8+ T cells. After ivuxolimab, CD8+ T cells had more expanded clones than CD4+ T cells on average. Clonal expansion of both CD4+ and CD8+ blood T cells was observed from baseline to week 6 at doses 0.1 to 3.0 mg/kg. Low levels of normalized T-cell clonal expansion were also seen in some patients who did not respond. Which antigens the clonally expanded peripheral T cells were specific for was not determined.

Germline trimming amounts to 7 bases on V and 4 bases on J, with 13 as the count of junction bases outside the gene matches. Taken from cysteine to phenylalanine, the CDR3 has 15 residues. CDR3 DNA only is kept here, 45 bases in frame from base 1. CDR1 and CDR2, per the germline V gene (reference sequence), are SEHNR and FQNEAQ. Patients with autoimmune disease history or receiving systemic immunosuppression were excluded from the trial. Peripheral blood for TCR sequencing was collected from all dose cohorts at baseline, on cycle 4 day 1, and on cycle 7 day 1. The samples were drawn from a first-in-human, open-label, multicenter phase I dose-escalation trial of ivuxolimab. Adults with locally advanced or metastatic melanoma, renal cell carcinoma, hepatocellular carcinoma or head and neck squamous cell carcinoma were enrolled in the trial. Before TCR sequencing, CD4+ T cells and CD8+ T cells from peripheral blood were sorted into separate populations.

Genomic DNA was isolated from the sorted cells so that the TCRbeta CDR3 region could be sequenced. The immunoSEQ Assay was used for sequencing of TCRbeta CDR3 regions. TCRdb limited this immuneACCESS table to in-frame rearrangements with V and J called. A share of clones is missing; checked studies link under half to unresolved V genes, and the rest is unexplained. The sample includes about 95,000 clones, with approximately 85% observed a single time. The top ten clones comprise 3.5% to 4% of the sample. Note on this clone: The antigen this receptor binds is unknown. Per-base qualities were not stored, and no clone one base away is much larger.

The chain was built from TRBV7-9 and TRBJ2-7; 7 junctional bases match TRBD2. The source of this sequence is an adult with an advanced solid tumor such as melanoma, head and neck, liver or kidney cancer. The sample consisted of CD4+ or CD8+ T cells sorted from blood, taken in a trial of the OX40 agonist ivuxolimab. The bases read TGTGCCAGCACCGCCACTAGCGTCCAACCTTACGAGCAGTACTTC. Its protein product is CASTATSVQPYEQYF.